This T cell receptor (beta chain) comes out of a study of T cell changes during pregnancy in multiple sclerosis. Germline V gene data show CDR1 as LNHDA and CDR2 as SQIVND (reference sequence). V dropped 8 bases and J dropped 3 bases, with 25 bases sitting between them. There are 17 residues in the CDR3. Sequencing was performed with immunoSEQ multiplex PCR; in TCRdb, only in-frame clones are kept and a portion is missing. The data hold 79,000 or so clones, with more than 85% observed a single time. The chain joins TRBV19 to TRBJ1-1, with TRBD1 as a possible D gene (5 bases). Here the sequenced sample was peripheral blood, taken before pregnancy. The origin of this receptor is a female donor with multiple sclerosis, enrolled in a pregnancy study. The CDR3 bases are TGTGCCAGTCGGGAGGTGGGAGGCTCCTCGGGGGACACTGAAGCTTTCTTT. Protein: CASREVGGSSGDTEAFF.